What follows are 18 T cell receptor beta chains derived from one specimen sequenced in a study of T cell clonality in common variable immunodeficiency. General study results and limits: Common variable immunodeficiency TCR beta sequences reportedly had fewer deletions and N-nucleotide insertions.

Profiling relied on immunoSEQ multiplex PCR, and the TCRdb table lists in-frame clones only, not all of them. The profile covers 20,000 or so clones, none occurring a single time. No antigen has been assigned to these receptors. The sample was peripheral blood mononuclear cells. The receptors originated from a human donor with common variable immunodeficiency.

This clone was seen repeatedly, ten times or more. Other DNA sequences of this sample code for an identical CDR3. CDR3 DNA (partial): TGCAGTGCTAGTCTAAGCACAGATACG. It codes for CSASLSTDT. The whole CDR3 protein is CSASLSTDTQYF. The rearrangement links TRBV20-1 to TRBJ2-3, with D unresolved. With the read ending 3 residues before the CDR3 end, the germline J gene is used to fill in that end. Germline values: CDR1 DFQATT, CDR2 SNEGSKA (reference sequence). Trimming left V 3 bases short and J 0 bases short, with 4 bases between. This CDR3 has 12 residues.

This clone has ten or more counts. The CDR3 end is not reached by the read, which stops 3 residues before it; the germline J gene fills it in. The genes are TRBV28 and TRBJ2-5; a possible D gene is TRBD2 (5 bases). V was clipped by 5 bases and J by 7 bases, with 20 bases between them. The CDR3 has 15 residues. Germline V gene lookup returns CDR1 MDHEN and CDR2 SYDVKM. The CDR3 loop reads CASSGLPGVLMTQYF. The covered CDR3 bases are TGTGCCAGCAGTGGCCTACCCGGGGTACTGATGACC.

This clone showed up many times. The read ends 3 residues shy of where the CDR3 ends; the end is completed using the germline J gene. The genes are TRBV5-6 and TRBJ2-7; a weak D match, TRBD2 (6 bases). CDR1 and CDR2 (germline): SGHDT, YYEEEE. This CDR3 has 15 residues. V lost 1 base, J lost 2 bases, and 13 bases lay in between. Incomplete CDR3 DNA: TGTGCCAGCAGCTTGTATAGCGGAGGGGCCTACGAG. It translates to CASSLYSGGAYE. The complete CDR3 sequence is CASSLYSGGAYEQYF.

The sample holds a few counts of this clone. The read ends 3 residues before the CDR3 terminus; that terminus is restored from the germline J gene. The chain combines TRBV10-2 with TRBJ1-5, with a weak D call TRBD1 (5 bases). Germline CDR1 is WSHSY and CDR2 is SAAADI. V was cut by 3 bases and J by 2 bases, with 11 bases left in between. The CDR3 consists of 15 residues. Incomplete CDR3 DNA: TGCGCCAGCAGTGATATAAGGGGAGGCAATCAGCCC. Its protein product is CASSDIRGGNQP. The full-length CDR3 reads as CASSDIRGGNQPQHF.

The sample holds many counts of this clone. The part of the CDR3 DNA that was read is TGTGCCAGCAGCTCTTTAGGGGGACAGGGATTTGGC. Translated: CASSSLGGQGFG. The whole CDR3 region reads CASSSLGGQGFGYTF. V and J are TRBV7-9 and TRBJ1-2; 9 nucleotides line up with TRBD1. The sequenced fragment ends 3 residues before the CDR3 boundary, so the rest is inferred from the germline J gene. V was clipped by 4 bases and J by 7 bases; unmatched bases: 10. Germline loops: CDR1 SEHNR, CDR2 FQNEAQ (reference sequence). The CDR3 sequence is 15 residues long.

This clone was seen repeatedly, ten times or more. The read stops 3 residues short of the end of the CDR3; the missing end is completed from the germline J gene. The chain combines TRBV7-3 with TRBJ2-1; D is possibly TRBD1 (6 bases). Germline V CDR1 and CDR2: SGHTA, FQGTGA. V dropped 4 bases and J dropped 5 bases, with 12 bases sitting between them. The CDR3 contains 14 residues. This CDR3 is CASSWTAPDNEQFF. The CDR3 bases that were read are TGTGCCAGCAGCTGGACAGCGCCCGACAATGAG.

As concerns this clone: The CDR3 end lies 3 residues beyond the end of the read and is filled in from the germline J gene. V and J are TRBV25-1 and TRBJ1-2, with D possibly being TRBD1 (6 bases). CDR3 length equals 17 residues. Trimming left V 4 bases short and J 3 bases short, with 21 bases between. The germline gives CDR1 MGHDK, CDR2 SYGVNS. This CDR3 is CASSASHRDTQHYGYTF. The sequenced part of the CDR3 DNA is TGTGCCAGCAGTGCCAGCCACAGGGACACACAACACTATGGC.

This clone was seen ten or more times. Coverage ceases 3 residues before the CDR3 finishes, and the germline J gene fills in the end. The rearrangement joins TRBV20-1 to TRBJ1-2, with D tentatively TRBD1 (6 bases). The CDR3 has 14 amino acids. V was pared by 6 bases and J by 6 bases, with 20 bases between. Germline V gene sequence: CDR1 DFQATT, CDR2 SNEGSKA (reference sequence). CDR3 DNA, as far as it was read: TGCAGTGCCCCCATACAGGGTATAGCGCATGGC. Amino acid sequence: CSAPIQGIAHG. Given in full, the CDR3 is CSAPIQGIAHGYTF.

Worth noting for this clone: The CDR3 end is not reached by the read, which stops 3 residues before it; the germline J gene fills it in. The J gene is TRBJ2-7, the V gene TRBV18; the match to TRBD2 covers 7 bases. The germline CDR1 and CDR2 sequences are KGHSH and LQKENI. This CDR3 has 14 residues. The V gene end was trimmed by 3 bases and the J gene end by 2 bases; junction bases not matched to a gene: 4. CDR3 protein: CASSPPSGTYEQYF. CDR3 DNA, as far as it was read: TGTGCCAGCTCACCGCCTAGCGGAACCTACGAG.

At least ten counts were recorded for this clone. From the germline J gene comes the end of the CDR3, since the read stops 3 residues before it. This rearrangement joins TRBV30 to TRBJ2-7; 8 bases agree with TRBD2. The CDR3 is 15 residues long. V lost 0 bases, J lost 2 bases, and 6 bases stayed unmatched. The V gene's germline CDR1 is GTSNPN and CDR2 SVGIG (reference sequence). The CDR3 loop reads CAWSVKTSGAYEQYF. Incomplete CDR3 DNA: TGTGCCTGGAGTGTAAAAACTAGCGGAGCCTACGAG.

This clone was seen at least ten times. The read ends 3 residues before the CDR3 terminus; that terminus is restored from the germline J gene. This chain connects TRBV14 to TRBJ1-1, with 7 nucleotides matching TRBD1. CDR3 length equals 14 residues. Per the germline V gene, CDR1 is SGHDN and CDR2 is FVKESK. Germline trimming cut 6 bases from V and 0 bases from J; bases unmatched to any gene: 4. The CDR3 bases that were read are TGTGCCAGCAGGCGGGGACAGTTGAACACTGAA. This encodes CASRRGQLNTE. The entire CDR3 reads CASRRGQLNTEAFF.

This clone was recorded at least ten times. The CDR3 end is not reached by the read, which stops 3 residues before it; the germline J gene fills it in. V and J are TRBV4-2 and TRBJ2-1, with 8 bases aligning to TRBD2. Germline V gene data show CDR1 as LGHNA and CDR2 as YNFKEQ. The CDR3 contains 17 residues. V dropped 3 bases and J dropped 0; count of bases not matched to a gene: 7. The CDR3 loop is CASSQMETSGSYNEQFF. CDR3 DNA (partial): TGTGCCAGCAGCCAGATGGAAACTAGCGGCTCCTACAATGAG.

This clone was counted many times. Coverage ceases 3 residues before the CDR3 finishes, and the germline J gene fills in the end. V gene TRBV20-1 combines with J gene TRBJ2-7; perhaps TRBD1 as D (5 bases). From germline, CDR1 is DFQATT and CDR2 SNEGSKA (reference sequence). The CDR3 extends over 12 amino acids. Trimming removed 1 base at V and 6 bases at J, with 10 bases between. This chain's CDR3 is CSARVQGGEQYF. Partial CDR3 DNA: TGCAGTGCTAGAGTGCAGGGTGGCGAG.

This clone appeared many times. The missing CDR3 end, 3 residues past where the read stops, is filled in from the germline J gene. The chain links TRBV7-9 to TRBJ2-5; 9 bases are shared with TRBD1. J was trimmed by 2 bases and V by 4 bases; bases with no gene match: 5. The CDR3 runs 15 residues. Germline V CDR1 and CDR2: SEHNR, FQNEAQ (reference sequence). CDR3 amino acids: CASSSRGTGQETQYF. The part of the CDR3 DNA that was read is TGTGCCAGCAGCTCTCGGGGGACAGGGCAAGAGACC.

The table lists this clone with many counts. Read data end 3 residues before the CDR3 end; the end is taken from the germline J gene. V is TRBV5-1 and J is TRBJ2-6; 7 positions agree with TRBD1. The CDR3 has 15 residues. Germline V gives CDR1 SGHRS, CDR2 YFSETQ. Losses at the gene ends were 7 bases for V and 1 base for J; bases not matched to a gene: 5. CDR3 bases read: TGCGCCAGCCGGGACAGTCTTTCTGGGGCCAACGTC. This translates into CASRDSLSGANV. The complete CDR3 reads CASRDSLSGANVLTF.

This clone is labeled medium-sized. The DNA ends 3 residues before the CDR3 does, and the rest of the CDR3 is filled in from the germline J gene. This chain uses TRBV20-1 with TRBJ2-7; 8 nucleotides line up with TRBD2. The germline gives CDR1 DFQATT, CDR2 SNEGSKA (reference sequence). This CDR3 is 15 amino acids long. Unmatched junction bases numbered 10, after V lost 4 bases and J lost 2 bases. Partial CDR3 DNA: TGCAGTGCTATTCCTCCGACTAGCGCTACCTACGAG. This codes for CSAIPPTSATYE. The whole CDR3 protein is CSAIPPTSATYEQYF.

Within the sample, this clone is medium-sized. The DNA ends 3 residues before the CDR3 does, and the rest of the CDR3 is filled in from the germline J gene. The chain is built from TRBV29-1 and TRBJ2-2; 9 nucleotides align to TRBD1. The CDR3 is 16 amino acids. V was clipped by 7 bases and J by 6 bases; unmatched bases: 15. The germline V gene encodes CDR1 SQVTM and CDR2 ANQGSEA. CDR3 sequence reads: CSARPLDRGNSGELFF. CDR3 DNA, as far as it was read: TGCAGCGCCCGCCCCCTGGACAGGGGAAATTCCGGGGAG.

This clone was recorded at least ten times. The CDR3 sequence: CASSLVASNEQFF. CDR3 bases read: TGTGCCAGCAGCCTAGTGGCGTCCAATGAG. The chain has TRBV2 and TRBJ2-1; D not resolved. The missing CDR3 end, 3 residues past where the read stops, is filled in from the germline J gene. The CDR3 is 13 amino acids. Germline V CDR1 and CDR2: SNHLY, FYNNEI. The V gene lost 6 bases and the J gene lost 6 bases, with 12 bases spanning the gap.